This T cell receptor (beta chain) was captured in a study of shared clonotypes between healthy human individuals. Overall study findings and caveats: Clonotype sharing across donors was expected to vary with sequencing depth. Larger estimated richness was generally seen in naive subsets than in memory subsets.

In the original workflow: In the immunoSEQ data, sequences were junction-only and lacked quality scores, so filtering differed. Sequenced by immunoSEQ multiplex PCR; TCRdb stores in-frame clones only, minus some. That table gives V, J and clone size, and the DNA gave D and trimming. The top ten clones hold around 1.7% of a sample with about 2.1 million clones, 93% of them seen once. The CDR3 totals 17 residues. V trimming: 5 bases; J trimming: 3 bases; junction bases outside the gene matches: 11. Germline CDR1 reads MDHEN; CDR2 reads SYDVKM. CD45RO negativity and positive selection for CCR7 defined naive CD8 cells, a population that excluded terminally differentiated effector memory CD45RA+ cells. This clone is a singleton in its sample. Its target is not known.

This sequence joins TRBV28 and TRBJ2-1, with TRBD2 matching over 9 bases. Sequenced material: naive CD8+ T cells from PBMCs. The clonotype comes from a man aged 18-30 years in good health. Some clones in this sample may be carry-over from other donors' samples. CDR3 protein: CASSPGLAGEFYNEQFF. In nucleotides, the CDR3 is TGTGCCAGCAGTCCCGGGTTAGCGGGAGAATTCTACAATGAGCAGTTCTTC.